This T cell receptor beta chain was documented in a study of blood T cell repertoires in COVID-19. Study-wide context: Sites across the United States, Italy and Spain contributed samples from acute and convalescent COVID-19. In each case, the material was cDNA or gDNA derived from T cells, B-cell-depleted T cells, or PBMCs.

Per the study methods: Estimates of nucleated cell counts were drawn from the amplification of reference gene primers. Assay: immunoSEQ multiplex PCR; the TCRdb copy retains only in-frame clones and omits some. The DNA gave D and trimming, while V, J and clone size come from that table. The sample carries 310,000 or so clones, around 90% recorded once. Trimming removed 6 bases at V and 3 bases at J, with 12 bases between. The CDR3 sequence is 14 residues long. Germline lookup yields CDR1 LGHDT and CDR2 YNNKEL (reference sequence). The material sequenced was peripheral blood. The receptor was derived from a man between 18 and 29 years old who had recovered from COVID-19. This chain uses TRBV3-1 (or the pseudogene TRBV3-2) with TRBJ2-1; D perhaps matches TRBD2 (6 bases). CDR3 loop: CASSPGTLYNEQFF. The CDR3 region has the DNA TGTGCCAGCAGTCCCGGGACTCTCTACAATGAGCAGTTCTTC.